The 14 T cell receptor beta chains given below trace back to one sample, sequenced in a study of human T cells and chemical hapten exposure. The time point: patch test 3, about 24 weeks after DPC sensitization. Treatment noted: therapeutic diphenylcyclopropenone sensitization with weekly scalp DPC. Each CDR3 protein gets one entry after TCRdb re-called the RACE reads with MiXCR. The profile shows about 170,000 distinct CDR3 sequences, about a quarter of them singletons. The starting material was whole blood, obtained in connection with sensitization to the hapten diphenylcyclopropenone (DPC). Every receptor here comes from a woman aged 18 to 35 with alopecia areata. Some clones in this sample may be carry-over from other donors' samples.

J is TRBJ2-3 and V is TRBV27; 9 bases line up with TRBD2. Germline CDR1 and CDR2: MNHEY and SMNVEV (reference sequence). The CDR3 is made up of 18 amino acids. As DNA, the CDR3 is TGTGCTGGCCAACGGCGGGAGGGCCGTAAGGCCCCCCCAGATACGCAGTATTTT. This translates into CAGQRREGRKAPPDTQYF.

This clonotype was recorded many times. The gene calls are TRBV10-3 and TRBJ2-5; a possible D gene is TRBD2 (6 bases). From germline, CDR1 is ENHRY and CDR2 SYGVKD. V was shortened by 6 bases and J by 0 bases, with 11 bases between the two germline ends. The CDR3 loop spans 14 amino acids. CDR3 sequence: CAISRAGNQETQYF. CDR3 coding DNA: TGTGCCATCAGCCGGGCGGGGAACCAAGAGACCCAGTACTTC.

Only a few counts were recorded for this clonotype. The chain uses TRBV4-1 and TRBJ2-7; no clear D. This CDR3 comprises 13 residues. CDR1 is MGHRA, CDR2 YSYEKL, per germline. The V end was cut by 0 bases, the J end by 6 bases, with 9 bases between. For the CDR3, the DNA is TGCGCCAGCAGCCAAGAAGCTAACCGCGAGCAGTACTTC. Translation: CASSQEANREQYF.

V and J are TRBV7-9 and TRBJ2-3, with D uncertain. Germline V gene lookup returns CDR1 SEHNR and CDR2 FQNEAQ (reference sequence). The CDR3 loop spans 15 amino acids. V dropped 3 bases and J dropped 0 bases, with 10 bases sitting between them. CDR3 nucleotide sequence: TGTGCCAGCAGCTTGGGTAGGGTGAGCACAGATACGCAGTATTTT. This encodes CASSLGRVSTDTQYF.

V and J are TRBV12-3 or TRBV12-4 and TRBJ1-5, with no clear D. Trimming left V 2 bases short and J 2 bases short, with 7 bases between. The CDR3 sequence is 14 residues long. CDR3 sequence (DNA): TGTGCCAGCAGTTTAATCCAGGGCAATCAGCCCCAGCATTTT. Its translation is CASSLIQGNQPQHF.

The genes are TRBV7-2 and TRBJ2-2, with unresolved D. Deletions cut 1 base from V and 11 bases from J, with 11 bases between. Per the germline V gene, CDR1 is SGHTA and CDR2 is FQGNSA. The CDR3 is made up of 13 amino acids. CDR3 nucleotide sequence: TGTGCCAGCAGCTTAGAACCGGGTCTTGAGCTGTTTTTT. This sequence encodes CASSLEPGLELFF.

This clonotype has a handful of counts. The J gene is TRBJ2-6, the V gene TRBV5-1; no clear D. Trimming stripped 7 bases from V and 1 base from J, with 9 bases between. CDR3 length: 14 residues. Germline V gives CDR1 SGHRS, CDR2 YFSETQ. CDR3: CASFVRSGANVLTF. The CDR3 bases are TGCGCCAGCTTCGTCCGGTCTGGGGCCAACGTCCTGACTTTC.

The chain carries TRBV6-1 and TRBJ2-3; tentatively, D is TRBD1 (6 bases). Germline V gene sequence: CDR1 MNHNS, CDR2 SASEGT. Between the trimmed V and J ends, which lost 6 bases and 2 bases, there was a span of 15 bases. The CDR3 length is 15 residues. In nucleotides, the CDR3 is TGTGCCAGCAGGGTACAGGGAACGAACACAGATACGCAGTATTTT. Its translation: CASRVQGTNTDTQYF.

This clonotype was counted a few times. This sequence joins TRBV6-2 or TRBV6-3 and TRBJ2-7; D gene uncertain. From germline, CDR1 is MNHEY and CDR2 SVGEGT. V was cut by 7 bases and J by 4 bases, with 20 bases left in between. The CDR3 runs to 15 residues. CDR3 sequence: CASIVSPSSPYEQYF. The DNA for the CDR3 is TGTGCCAGCATCGTCAGTCCCAGTTCACCATACGAGCAGTACTTC.

The rearrangement joins TRBV5-1 to TRBJ2-4; D is ambiguous. The CDR3 sequence is 13 residues long. The germline gives CDR1 SGHRS, CDR2 YFSETQ. V was pared by 3 bases and J by 2 bases, with 6 bases between. For the CDR3, the DNA is TGCGCCAGCAGCTGGGATACCAAAAACATTCAGTACTTC. Translated: CASSWDTKNIQYF.

This clonotype came up a few times. The rearrangement joins TRBV12-3 or TRBV12-4 to TRBJ2-7; D is possibly TRBD1 (5 bases). This CDR3 is built from 13 residues. Trimming stripped 5 bases from V and 5 bases from J, with 13 bases between. Written as DNA, the CDR3 is TGTGCCAGCAGTCCCCGTGACAGAAACGAGCAGTACTTC. This sequence encodes CASSPRDRNEQYF.

This chain uses TRBV20-1 with TRBJ2-3; 10 bases line up with TRBD2. In germline, CDR1 is DFQATT, CDR2 SNEGSKA (reference sequence). The trim removed 6 bases at V and 3 bases at J, leaving 3 bases unmatched. This CDR3 region has 13 residues. CDR3: CSARLAGTDTQYF. For the CDR3, the DNA is TGCAGTGCCCGACTAGCGGGTACAGATACGCAGTATTTT.

This rearrangement joins TRBV25-1 to TRBJ2-7, with TRBD1 identical over 7 bases. The V gene's germline CDR1 is MGHDK and CDR2 SYGVNS. This CDR3 comprises 14 residues. The V segment lost 2 bases and the J segment 2 bases; nucleotides outside the gene matches: 3. The CDR3 region is CASSERDRTYEQYF. The CDR3 DNA sequence: TGTGCCAGCAGTGAAAGGGACAGAACCTACGAGCAGTACTTC.

This clonotype was recorded at least ten times. This rearrangement joins TRBV11-2 to TRBJ2-2; D unclear. Trimming left V 2 bases short and J 5 bases short, with 15 bases between. The CDR3 is 16 amino acids. Germline V CDR1 and CDR2: SGHAT, FQNNGV. The CDR3 sequence: CASSLSGGARTGELFF. The DNA for the CDR3 is TGTGCCAGCAGCTTAAGTGGCGGTGCTAGGACCGGGGAGCTGTTTTTT.